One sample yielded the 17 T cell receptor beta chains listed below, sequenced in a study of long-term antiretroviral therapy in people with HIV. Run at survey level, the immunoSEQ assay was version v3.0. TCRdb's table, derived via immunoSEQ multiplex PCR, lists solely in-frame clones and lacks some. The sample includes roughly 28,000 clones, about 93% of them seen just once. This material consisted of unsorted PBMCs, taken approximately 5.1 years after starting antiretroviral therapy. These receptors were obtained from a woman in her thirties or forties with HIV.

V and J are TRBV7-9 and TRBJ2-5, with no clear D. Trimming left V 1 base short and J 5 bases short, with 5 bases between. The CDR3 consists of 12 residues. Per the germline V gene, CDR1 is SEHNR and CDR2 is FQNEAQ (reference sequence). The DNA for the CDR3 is TGTGCCAGCAGCTTAGAGTCGGAGACCCAGTACTTC. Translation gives CASSLESETQYF.

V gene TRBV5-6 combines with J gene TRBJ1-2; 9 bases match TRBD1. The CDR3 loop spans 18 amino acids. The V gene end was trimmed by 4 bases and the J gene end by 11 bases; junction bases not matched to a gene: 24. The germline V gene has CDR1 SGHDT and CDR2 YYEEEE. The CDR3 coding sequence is TGTGCCAGCAGCCCTGAAAGAAACCGACAGGGGGGATATTCTCGTTACACCTTC. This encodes CASSPERNRQGGYSRYTF.

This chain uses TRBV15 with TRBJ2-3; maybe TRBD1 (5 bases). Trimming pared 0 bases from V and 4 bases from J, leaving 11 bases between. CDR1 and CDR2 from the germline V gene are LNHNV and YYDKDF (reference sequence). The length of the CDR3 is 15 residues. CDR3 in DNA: TGTGCCACCAGCAGAGATAGTCAGGGCCCAGATACGCAGTATTTT. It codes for CATSRDSQGPDTQYF. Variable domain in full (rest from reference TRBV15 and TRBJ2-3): DAMVIQNPRYQVTQFGKPVTLSCSQTLNHNVMYWYQQKSSQAPKLLFHYYDKDFNNEADTPDNFQSRRPNTSFCFLDIRSPGLGDTAMYLCATSRDSQGPDTQYFGPGTRLTVL.

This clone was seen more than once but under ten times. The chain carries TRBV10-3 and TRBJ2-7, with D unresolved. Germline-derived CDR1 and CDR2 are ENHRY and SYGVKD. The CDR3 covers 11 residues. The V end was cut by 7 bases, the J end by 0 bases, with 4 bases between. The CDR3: CAIMSSYEQYF. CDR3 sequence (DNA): TGTGCCATCATGAGCTCCTACGAGCAGTACTTC.

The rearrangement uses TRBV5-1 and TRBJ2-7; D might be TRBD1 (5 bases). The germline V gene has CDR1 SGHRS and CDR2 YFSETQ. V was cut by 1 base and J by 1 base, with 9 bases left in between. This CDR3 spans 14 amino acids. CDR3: CASSLRTNSYEQYF. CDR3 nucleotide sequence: TGCGCCAGCAGCTTGAGGACAAATTCCTACGAGCAGTACTTC.

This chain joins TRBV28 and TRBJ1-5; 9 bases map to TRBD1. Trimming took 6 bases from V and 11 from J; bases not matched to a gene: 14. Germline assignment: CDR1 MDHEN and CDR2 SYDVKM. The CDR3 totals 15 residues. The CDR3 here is CASRGQGSGVGAQHF. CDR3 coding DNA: TGTGCCAGCAGAGGACAGGGGTCGGGAGTGGGGGCCCAGCATTTT.

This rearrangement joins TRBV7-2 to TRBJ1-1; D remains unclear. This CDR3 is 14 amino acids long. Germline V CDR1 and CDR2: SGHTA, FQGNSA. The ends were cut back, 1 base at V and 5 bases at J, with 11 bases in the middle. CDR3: CASSLEGWLTEAFF. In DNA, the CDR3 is TGTGCCAGCAGCTTAGAAGGGTGGTTAACTGAAGCTTTCTTT.

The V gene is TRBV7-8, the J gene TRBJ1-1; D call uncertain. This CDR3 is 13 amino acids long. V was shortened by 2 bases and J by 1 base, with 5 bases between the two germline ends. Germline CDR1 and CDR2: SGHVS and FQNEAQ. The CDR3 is CASSLSANTEAFF. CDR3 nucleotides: TGTGCCAGCAGCTTATCAGCGAACACTGAAGCTTTCTTT.

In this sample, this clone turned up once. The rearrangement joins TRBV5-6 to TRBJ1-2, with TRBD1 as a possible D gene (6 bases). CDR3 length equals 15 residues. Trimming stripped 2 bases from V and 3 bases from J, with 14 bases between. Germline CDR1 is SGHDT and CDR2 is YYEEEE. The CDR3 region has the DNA TGTGCCAGCAGCTTACTCTTGGGGGGCCACTATGGCTACACCTTC. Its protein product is CASSLLLGGHYGYTF. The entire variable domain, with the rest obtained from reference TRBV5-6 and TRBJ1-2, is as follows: DAGVTQSPTHLIKTRGQQVTLRCSPKSGHDTVSWYQQALGQGPQFIFQYYEEEERQRGNFPDRFSGHQFPNYSSELNVNALLLGDSALYLCASSLLLGGHYGYTFGSGTRLTVV.

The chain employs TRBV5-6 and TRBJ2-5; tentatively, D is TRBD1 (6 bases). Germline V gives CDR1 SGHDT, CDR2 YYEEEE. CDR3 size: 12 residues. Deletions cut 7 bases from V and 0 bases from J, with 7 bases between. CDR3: CASGDNQETQYF. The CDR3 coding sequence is TGTGCCAGCGGGGACAACCAAGAGACCCAGTACTTC.

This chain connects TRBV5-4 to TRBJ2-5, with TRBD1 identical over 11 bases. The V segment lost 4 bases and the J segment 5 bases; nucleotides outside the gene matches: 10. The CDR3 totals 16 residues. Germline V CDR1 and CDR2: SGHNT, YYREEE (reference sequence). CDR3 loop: CASSRDPGQGGETQYF. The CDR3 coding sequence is TGTGCCAGCAGCCGCGACCCGGGACAGGGGGGCGAGACCCAGTACTTC.

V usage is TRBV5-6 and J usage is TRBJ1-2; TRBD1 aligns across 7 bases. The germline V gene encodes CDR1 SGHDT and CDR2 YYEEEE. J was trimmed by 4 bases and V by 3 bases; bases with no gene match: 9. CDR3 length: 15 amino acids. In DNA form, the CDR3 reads TGTGCCAGCAGCTGGCTTTCCGGGACAGCCTATGGCTACACCTTC. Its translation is CASSWLSGTAYGYTF.

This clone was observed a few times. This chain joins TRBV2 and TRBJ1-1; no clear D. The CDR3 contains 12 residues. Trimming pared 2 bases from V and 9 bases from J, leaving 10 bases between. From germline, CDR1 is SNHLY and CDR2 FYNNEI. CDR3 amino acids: CASSEHPNKAFF. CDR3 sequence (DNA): TGTGCCAGCAGTGAACACCCTAACAAAGCTTTCTTT.

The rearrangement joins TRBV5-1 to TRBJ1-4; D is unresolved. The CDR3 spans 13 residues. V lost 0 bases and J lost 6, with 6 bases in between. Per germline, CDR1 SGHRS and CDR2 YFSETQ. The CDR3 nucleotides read TGCGCCAGCAGCTTGGACGGGGATGAAAAACTGTTTTTT. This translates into CASSLDGDEKLFF.

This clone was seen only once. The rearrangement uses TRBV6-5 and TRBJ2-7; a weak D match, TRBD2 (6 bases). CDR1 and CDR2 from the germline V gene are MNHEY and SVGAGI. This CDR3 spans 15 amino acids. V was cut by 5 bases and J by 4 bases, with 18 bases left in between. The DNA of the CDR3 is TGTGCCAGCAGTCCTCGAGGGGACCGGGGGTACGAGCAGTACTTC. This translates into CASSPRGDRGYEQYF.

In DNA, the CDR3 is TGCGCCAGCAGCCTTCCTAGCGGGAGTTACGAGCAGTACTTC. Residues: CASSLPSGSYEQYF. The chain recombines TRBV5-1 with TRBJ2-7; 10 bases match TRBD2. V lost 4 bases to trimming and J lost 4 bases; unmatched junction nucleotides: 5. Germline CDR1 and CDR2: SGHRS and YFSETQ. The CDR3 runs to 14 residues.

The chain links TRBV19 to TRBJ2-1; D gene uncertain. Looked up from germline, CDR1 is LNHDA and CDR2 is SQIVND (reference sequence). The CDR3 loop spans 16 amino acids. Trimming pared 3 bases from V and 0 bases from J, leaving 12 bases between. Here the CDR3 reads CASSIGPVSSYNEQFF. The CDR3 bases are TGTGCCAGTAGTATCGGTCCAGTGAGCTCCTACAATGAGCAGTTCTTC. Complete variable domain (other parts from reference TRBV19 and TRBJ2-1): DGGITQSPKYLFRKEGQNVTLSCEQNLNHDAMYWYRQDPGQGLRLIYYSQIVNDFQKGDIAEGYSVSREKKESFPLTVTSAQKNPTAFYLCASSIGPVSSYNEQFFGPGTRLTVL.